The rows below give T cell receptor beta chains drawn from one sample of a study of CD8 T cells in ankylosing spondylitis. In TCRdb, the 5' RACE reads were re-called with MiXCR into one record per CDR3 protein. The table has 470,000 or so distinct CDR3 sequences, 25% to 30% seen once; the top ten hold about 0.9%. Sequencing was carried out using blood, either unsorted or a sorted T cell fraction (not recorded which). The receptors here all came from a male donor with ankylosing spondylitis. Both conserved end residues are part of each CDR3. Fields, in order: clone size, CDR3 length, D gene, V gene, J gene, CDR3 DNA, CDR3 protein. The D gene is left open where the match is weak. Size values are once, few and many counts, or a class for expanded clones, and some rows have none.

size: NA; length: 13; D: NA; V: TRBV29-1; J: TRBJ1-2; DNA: TGCAGCGTTGATTTCGGTTTTAACTATGGCTACACCTTC; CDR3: CSVDFGFNYGYTF
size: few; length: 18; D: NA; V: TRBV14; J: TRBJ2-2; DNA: TGTGCCAGCAGCCGCCTACCGAAGTGGCAGGAGAACACCGGGGAGCTGTTTTTT; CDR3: CASSRLPKWQENTGELFF
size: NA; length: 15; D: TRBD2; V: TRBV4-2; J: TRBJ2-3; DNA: TGTGCCAGCAGCCACAGCGGGGTTAGCACAGATACGCAGTATTTT; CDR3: CASSHSGVSTDTQYF
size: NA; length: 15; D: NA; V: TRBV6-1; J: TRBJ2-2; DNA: TGTGCCAGCAGTCCCCCGCCGACGAACACCGGGGAGCTGTTTTTT; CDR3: CASSPPPTNTGELFF
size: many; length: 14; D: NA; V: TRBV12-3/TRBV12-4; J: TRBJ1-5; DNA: TGTGCCAGCAGTCTGGGGGACATTTTTCAGCCCCAGCATTTT; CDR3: CASSLGDIFQPQHF
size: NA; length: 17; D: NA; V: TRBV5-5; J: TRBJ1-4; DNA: TGTGCCAGCAGCTCGACCCCGGGGTTAGGGGCTAATGAAAAACTGTTTTTT; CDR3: CASSSTPGLGANEKLFF
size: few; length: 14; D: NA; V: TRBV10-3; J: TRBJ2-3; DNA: TGTGCCATCAGTTCCGGTCCTAGCACAGATACGCAGTATTTT; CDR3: CAISSGPSTDTQYF
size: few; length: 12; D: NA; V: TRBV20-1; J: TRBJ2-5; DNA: TGCAGTGCTAGTTTCGGGCAAGAGACCCAGTACTTC; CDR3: CSASFGQETQYF
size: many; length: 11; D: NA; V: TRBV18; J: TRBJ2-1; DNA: TGTGCCAGCAGCCCGTTGGATGAGCAGTTCTTC; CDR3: CASSPLDEQFF
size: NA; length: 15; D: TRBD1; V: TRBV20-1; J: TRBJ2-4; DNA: TGCAGTGCTAATCGGGACAGGGCTGCCAAAAACATTCAGTACTTC; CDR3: CSANRDRAAKNIQYF
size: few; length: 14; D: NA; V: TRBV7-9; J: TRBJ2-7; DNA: TGTGCCAGCAGCTTCTTAACTAGTTCCTACGAGCAGTACTTC; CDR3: CASSFLTSSYEQYF
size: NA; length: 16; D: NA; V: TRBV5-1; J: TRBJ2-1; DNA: TGCGCCAGCAGCTCACTAACTGGCGGAGGATACAATGAGCAGTTCTTC; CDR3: CASSSLTGGGYNEQFF
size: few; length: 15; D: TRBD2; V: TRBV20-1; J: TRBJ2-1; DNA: TGCAGTGCCAGAGGGACTAGCGTTCCGAGGGATGAGCAGTTCTTC; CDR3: CSARGTSVPRDEQFF
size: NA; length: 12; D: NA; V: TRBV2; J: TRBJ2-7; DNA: TGTGCCAGCATGGAAGGGACCTACGAGCAGTACTTC; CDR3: CASMEGTYEQYF
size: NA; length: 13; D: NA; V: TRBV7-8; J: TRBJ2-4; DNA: TGTGCCAGCAGCTTAGGGACAGCAAGCATTCAGTACTTC; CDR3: CASSLGTASIQYF
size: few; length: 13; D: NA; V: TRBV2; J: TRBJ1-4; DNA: TGTGCCACCTTGGCCCCGGGAGGTGAAAAACTGTTTTTT; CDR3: CATLAPGGEKLFF
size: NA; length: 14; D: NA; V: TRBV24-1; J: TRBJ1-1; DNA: TGTGCCACCAGTGTCGGTATTGGCAACACTGAAGCTTTCTTT; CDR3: CATSVGIGNTEAFF
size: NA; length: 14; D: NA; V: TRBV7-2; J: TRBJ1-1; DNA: TGTGCCAGCAACTTGAGGGCTTGGGGGCGCGAAGCTTTCTTT; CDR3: CASNLRAWGREAFF
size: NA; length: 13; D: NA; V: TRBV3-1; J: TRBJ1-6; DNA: TGTGCCAGCAGCCAAGATAGACGTTCACCCCTCCACTTT; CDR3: CASSQDRRSPLHF
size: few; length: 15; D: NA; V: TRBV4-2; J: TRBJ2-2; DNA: TGTGCCAGCAGCCAAGACCCACAGATTACCGGGGAGCTGTTTTTT; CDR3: CASSQDPQITGELFF
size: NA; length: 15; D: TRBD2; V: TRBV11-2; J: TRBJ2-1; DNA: TGTGCCAGCAGCCGCTGGACTAGCGGGAGGACTGAGCAGTTCTTC; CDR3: CASSRWTSGRTEQFF
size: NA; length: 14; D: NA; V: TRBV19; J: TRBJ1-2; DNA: TGTGCCAGTAACCTTTGGGGGGGAGACTATGGCTACACCTTC; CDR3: CASNLWGGDYGYTF
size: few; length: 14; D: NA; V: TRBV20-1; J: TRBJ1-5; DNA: TGCAGTGCTAGAGATCGCAAAAGCAATCAGCCCCAGCATTTT; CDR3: CSARDRKSNQPQHF
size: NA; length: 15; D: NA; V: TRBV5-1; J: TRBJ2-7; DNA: TGCGCCAGCAGCTTGGCCGTAACGAGAGGTCTTGAGCAGTACTTC; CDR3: CASSLAVTRGLEQYF
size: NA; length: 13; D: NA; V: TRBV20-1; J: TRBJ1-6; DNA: TGCAGTGCTAGTAGCACGGCGGAATCACCCCTCCACTTT; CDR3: CSASSTAESPLHF
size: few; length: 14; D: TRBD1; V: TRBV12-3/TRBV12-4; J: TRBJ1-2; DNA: TGTGCCAGCAGTAGACAGGGGGCCTACTATGGCTACACCTTC; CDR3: CASSRQGAYYGYTF
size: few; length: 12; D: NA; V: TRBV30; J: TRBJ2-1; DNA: TGTGCGGCGTCGAGCTCCTACAATGAGCAGTTCTTC; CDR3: CAASSSYNEQFF
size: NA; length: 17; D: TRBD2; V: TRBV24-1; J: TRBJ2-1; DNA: TGTGCCACCAGTGATGCGGGACTAGCGGGTGACAAGAATGAGCAGTTCTTC; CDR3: CATSDAGLAGDKNEQFF
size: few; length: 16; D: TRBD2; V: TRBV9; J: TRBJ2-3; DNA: TGTGCCAGCAGCGTAGCTTCTAGCGGGAGCTCAGATACGCAGTATTTT; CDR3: CASSVASSGSSDTQYF
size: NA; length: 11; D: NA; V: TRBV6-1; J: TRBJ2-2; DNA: TGTGCCAGCGCGAGGTCCGGGGAGCTGTTTTTT; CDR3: CASARSGELFF
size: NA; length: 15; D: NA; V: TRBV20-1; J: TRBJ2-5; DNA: TGCAGTGCTTCCACTCCGGGGGCGCGGGCAGAGACCCAGTACTTC; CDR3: CSASTPGARAETQYF
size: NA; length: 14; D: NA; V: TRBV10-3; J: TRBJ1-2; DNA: TGTGCCATCAGTGGACACGAATCTAACTATGGCTACACCTTC; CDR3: CAISGHESNYGYTF
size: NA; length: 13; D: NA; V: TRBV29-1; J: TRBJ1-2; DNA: TGCAGCGTTCAACCTAGGGGGACACATGGCTACACCTTC; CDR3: CSVQPRGTHGYTF
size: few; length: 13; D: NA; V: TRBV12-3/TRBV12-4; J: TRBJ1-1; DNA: TGTGCCAGTAATGACGGATTGAACACTGAAGCTTTCTTT; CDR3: CASNDGLNTEAFF
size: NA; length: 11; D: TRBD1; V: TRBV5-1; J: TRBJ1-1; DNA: TGCGCCAGCAGCTTGGAGGGGGCCGCCAATTTT; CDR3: CASSLEGAANF
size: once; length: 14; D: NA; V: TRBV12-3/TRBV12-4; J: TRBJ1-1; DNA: TGTGCCAGCAGTTTGGCAGGGTATAGGACTGAAGCTTTCTTT; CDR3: CASSLAGYRTEAFF
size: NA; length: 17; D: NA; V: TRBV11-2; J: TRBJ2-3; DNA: TGTGCCAGCAGCCTAGGAGTATCCGGAGATAGCACAGATACGCAGTATTTT; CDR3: CASSLGVSGDSTDTQYF
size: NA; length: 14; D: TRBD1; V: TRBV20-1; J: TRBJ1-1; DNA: TGCAGTGCTAGAAGGAGTCAACAGGGGGTTGAAGCTTTCTTT; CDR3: CSARRSQQGVEAFF
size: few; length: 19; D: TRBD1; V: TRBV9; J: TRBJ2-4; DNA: TGTGCCAGCAGCCCAGGGGGAGCCCGGGTAGGGTTAGCCAAAAACATTCAGTACTTC; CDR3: CASSPGGARVGLAKNIQYF
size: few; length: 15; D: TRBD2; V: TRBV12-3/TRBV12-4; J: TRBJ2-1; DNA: TGTGCCAGCACCATGGGAACTAGCGGGAGAGGTGAGCAGTTCTTC; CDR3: CASTMGTSGRGEQFF
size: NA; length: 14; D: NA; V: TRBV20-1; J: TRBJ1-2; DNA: TGCAGTGCTGGGGCGGGGGCTGGCGACTATGGCTACACCTTC; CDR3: CSAGAGAGDYGYTF
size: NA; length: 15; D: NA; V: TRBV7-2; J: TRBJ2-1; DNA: TGTGCCAGCACCCCGAGGACCAGCTCCTACAATGAGCAGTTCTTC; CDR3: CASTPRTSSYNEQFF
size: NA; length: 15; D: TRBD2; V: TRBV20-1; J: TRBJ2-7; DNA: TGCAGTGCCCCACTCTTGGCGGGAGGGGCCTACGAGCAGTACTTC; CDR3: CSAPLLAGGAYEQYF
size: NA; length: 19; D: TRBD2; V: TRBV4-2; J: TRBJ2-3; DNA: TGTGCCAGCAGCCAGAATCCGGGACTAGCGGGAGGCGGCACAGATACGCAGTATTTT; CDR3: CASSQNPGLAGGGTDTQYF
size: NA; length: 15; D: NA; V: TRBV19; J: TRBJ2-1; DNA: TGTGCCAGTAGTGTTAGTCCAGGGTCCTACAATGAGCAGTTCTTC; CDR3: CASSVSPGSYNEQFF
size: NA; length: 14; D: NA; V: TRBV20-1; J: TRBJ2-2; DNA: TGCAGTGCTAGAAATGGCAGGGCCACCGGGGAGCTGTTTTTT; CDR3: CSARNGRATGELFF
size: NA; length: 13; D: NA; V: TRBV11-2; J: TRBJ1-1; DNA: TGTGCCAGCAGCATTCGACGGATTTCTGAAGCTTTCTTT; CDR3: CASSIRRISEAFF
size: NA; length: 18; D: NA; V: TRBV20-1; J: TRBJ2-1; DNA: TGCAGTGCTAGAGCGGGGTCACAGGCGGGCTTCTCCTACAATGAGCAGTTCTTC; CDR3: CSARAGSQAGFSYNEQFF
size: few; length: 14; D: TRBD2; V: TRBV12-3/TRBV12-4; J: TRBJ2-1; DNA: TGTGCCAGCAGCCGACTAGCGGCATACAATGAGCAGTTCTTC; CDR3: CASSRLAAYNEQFF
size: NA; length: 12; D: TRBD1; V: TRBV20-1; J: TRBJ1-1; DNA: TGCAGTGCAACAGGGGGACGGACTGAAGCTTTCTTT; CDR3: CSATGGRTEAFF
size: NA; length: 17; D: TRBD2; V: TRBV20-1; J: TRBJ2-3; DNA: TGCAGTGCTAGAGTGGCTAGCGGGAGGGCCGGGACAGATACGCAGTATTTT; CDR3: CSARVASGRAGTDTQYF
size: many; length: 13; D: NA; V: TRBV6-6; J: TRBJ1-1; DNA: TGTGCCATCAACGCGGGGAGGTCCACTGAAGCTTTCTTT; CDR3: CAINAGRSTEAFF
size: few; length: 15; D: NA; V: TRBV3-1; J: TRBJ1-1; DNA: TGTGCCAGCAGCCAAGCAGGTGAGGAGTGGACTGAAGCTTTCTTT; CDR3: CASSQAGEEWTEAFF